The 32 T cell receptor beta chains below all came from one sample that was sequenced in a study of blood T cell repertoires in COVID-19. The assay was immunoSEQ multiplex PCR, and TCRdb's table has in-frame clones only and misses some. Among approximately 350,000 clones, approximately 87% were seen once, and the ten largest hold around 6%. Sequenced material: peripheral blood. The receptors shown here come from a woman between 45 and 60 years old with COVID-19, enrolled during active disease.

The chain recombines TRBV28 with TRBJ2-7; D possibly corresponds to TRBD2 (6 bases). V lost 7 bases, J lost 5 bases, and 15 bases lay in between. Germline assignment: CDR1 MDHEN and CDR2 SYDVKM. This CDR3 has 13 amino acids. CDR3 DNA: TGTGCCAGCACCTGGAGGGCCGCCCACGAGCAGTACTTC. This codes for CASTWRAAHEQYF.

The CDR3 bases are TGTGCCAGCAGCCAACAGGGGAACTATGGCTACACCTTC. It encodes CASSQQGNYGYTF. The V gene is TRBV4-2, the J gene TRBJ1-2, with a possible D match to TRBD1 (6 bases). V lost 2 bases and J 2 bases, leaving 6 bases between the germline ends. Germline V gives CDR1 LGHNA, CDR2 YNFKEQ. The CDR3 has 13 residues.

This chain connects TRBV21-1 to TRBJ2-2; TRBD1, the table's D call, was not compared with the DNA. TRBV21-1 is deemed a pseudogene. This CDR3 spans 16 amino acids. CDR3 in DNA: TGTGCCAGCAGCATCGGTATACAGGGTTGGGACGGGGAGCTGTTTTTT. Its translation: CASSIGIQGWDGELFF.

This chain connects TRBV7-9 to TRBJ2-7; D is possibly TRBD2 (5 bases). Germline V lookup: CDR1 SEHNR, CDR2 FQNEAQ (reference sequence). V lost 4 bases, J lost 9 bases, and 13 bases lay in between. CDR3 length: 12 residues. This chain's CDR3 is CASSSREGWQYF. The DNA of the CDR3 is TGTGCCAGCAGCTCACGGGAAGGATGGCAGTACTTC.

The chain couples TRBV2 to TRBJ1-6; D possibly corresponds to TRBD1 (5 bases). Looked up from germline, CDR1 is SNHLY and CDR2 is FYNNEI. V gave up 8 bases and J gave up 8 bases, with 16 bases separating them. The CDR3 is 14 amino acids. CDR3 protein: CASVGQGLHSPLHF. Here the CDR3 DNA reads TGTGCCAGCGTAGGGCAGGGACTTCATTCACCCCTCCACTTT.

This chain connects TRBV10-3 to TRBJ2-5, with 10 nucleotides matching TRBD2. Germline loops: CDR1 ENHRY, CDR2 SYGVKD. V lost 5 bases to trimming and J lost 5 bases; unmatched junction nucleotides: 2. The CDR3 loop spans 13 amino acids. In nucleotides, the CDR3 is TGTGCCATCAGTCCTAGCGGGGGCGAGACCCAGTACTTC. Protein sequence: CAISPSGGETQYF.

The genes are TRBV5-4 and TRBJ2-1; 10 bases fit TRBD2. This CDR3 is 15 amino acids long. After removal of 2 bases from V and 5 bases from J, the junction contained 4 bases not matched to a gene. Germline values: CDR1 SGHNT, CDR2 YYREEE (reference sequence). CDR3 nucleotides: TGTGCCAGCAGCTTCGGGACTAGCGCCGACAATGAGCAGTTCTTC. It yields the protein CASSFGTSADNEQFF.

This CDR3 reads CASSLGGGQISNQPQHF. CDR3 nucleotides: TGTGCCAGCAGCTTGGGCGGGGGGCAGATTAGCAATCAGCCCCAGCATTTT. The genes are TRBV5-4 and TRBJ1-5; possibly TRBD1 for D (6 bases). Trimming cost V 0 bases and J 0 bases, with 13 bases left between them. The germline CDR1 and CDR2 sequences are SGHNT and YYREEE (reference sequence). The CDR3 runs to 17 residues.

The V and J genes are TRBV5-4 and TRBJ2-3; TRBD2 aligns across 13 bases. With V trimmed by 3 bases and J by 2 bases, 3 bases remained unmatched. CDR1 is SGHNT, CDR2 YYREEE, per germline (reference sequence). The CDR3 has 16 residues. The CDR3 DNA reads TGTGCCAGCAGCTCGGGACTAGCGGGGTACACAGATACGCAGTATTTT. This translates into CASSSGLAGYTDTQYF.

V is TRBV19 and J is TRBJ2-3, with D perhaps matching TRBD2 (5 bases). Germline loops: CDR1 LNHDA, CDR2 SQIVND (reference sequence). V shed 4 bases and J shed 2 bases, with 13 bases lying between them. This CDR3 has 15 residues. CDR3 sequence reads: CASSTRELDTDTQYF. The CDR3 bases are TGTGCCAGTAGTACGAGGGAGCTCGACACAGATACGCAGTATTTT.

The chain is built from TRBV7-2 and TRBJ2-7; weak D call: TRBD2 (6 bases). Germline V lookup: CDR1 SGHTA, CDR2 FQGNSA. This CDR3 region has 13 residues. The germline V and J ends were trimmed by 5 bases and 5 bases, with 13 bases remaining between them. This CDR3 reads CASSGVGRNEQYF. The CDR3 DNA follows: TGTGCCAGCAGCGGGGTAGGGAGGAACGAGCAGTACTTC.

The chain couples TRBV18 to TRBJ1-1, with D unresolved. The germline CDR1 and CDR2 sequences are KGHSH and LQKENI. This CDR3 comprises 13 residues. Trimming took 0 bases from V and 8 from J, leaving 10 bases between them. This chain's CDR3 is CASSPPGRQEAFF. The CDR3 nucleotides read TGTGCCAGCTCACCACCGGGCAGGCAGGAAGCTTTCTTT.

This sequence joins TRBV3-1 (or the pseudogene TRBV3-2) and TRBJ1-4; D might be TRBD1 (6 bases). V was pared by 1 base and J by 0 bases, with 15 bases between. Germline V gene lookup returns CDR1 LGHDT and CDR2 YNNKEL (reference sequence). The CDR3 spans 18 residues. This CDR3 is CASSQVRQDLATNEKLFF. DNA of the CDR3: TGTGCCAGCAGCCAAGTACGACAGGACCTAGCAACTAATGAAAAACTGTTTTTT.

The table lists this clone with a few counts. This chain links TRBV18 with TRBJ1-3, with a weak D call TRBD1 (6 bases). CDR1 is KGHSH, CDR2 LQKENI, per germline. The CDR3 has 14 residues. V lost 6 bases and J lost 4, with 13 bases in between. For the CDR3, the DNA is TGTGCCAGCTCCCAAGACAGGACCGGAAACACCATATATTTT. Translation: CASSQDRTGNTIYF.

For this clone: This sample also contains other DNA sequences that code for the same CDR3. V usage is TRBV3-1 (or the pseudogene TRBV3-2) and J usage is TRBJ2-1; 9 bases are shared with TRBD2. Germline CDR1 reads LGHDT; CDR2 reads YNNKEL (reference sequence). The ends lost 0 bases at V and 4 bases at J; junction bases unmatched: 4. CDR3 size: 16 residues. The CDR3 is CASSQDRLAGYNEQFF. The DNA for the CDR3 is TGTGCCAGCAGCCAAGATAGGCTAGCGGGGTACAATGAGCAGTTCTTC.

The rearrangement links TRBV4-1 to TRBJ2-5; D unclear. Germline V CDR1 and CDR2: MGHRA, YSYEKL. The CDR3 is 14 residues long. The germline V and J ends were trimmed by 4 bases and 1 base, with 10 bases remaining between them. Here the CDR3 reads CASSPFLAQETQYF. As DNA, the CDR3 is TGCGCCAGCAGCCCGTTTTTGGCCCAAGAGACCCAGTACTTC.

This sequence joins TRBV6-1 and TRBJ2-5; D unclear. The CDR3 is 14 residues long. Germline assignment: CDR1 MNHNS and CDR2 SASEGT. Trimming removed 1 base at V and 5 bases at J, with 11 bases between. CDR3 region: CASSEGRLRETQYF. CDR3 nucleotide sequence: TGTGCCAGCAGTGAAGGAAGGCTCAGGGAGACCCAGTACTTC.

V gene TRBV9 combines with J gene TRBJ1-1; D perhaps matches TRBD1 (6 bases). Germline CDR1 is SGDLS and CDR2 is YYNGEE. The CDR3 extends over 16 amino acids. With 2 bases removed from V and 0 bases from J, the gap between germline ends came to 14 bases. The CDR3 DNA follows: TGTGCCAGCAGCGTGGTTACAGGGACGATGAACACTGAAGCTTTCTTT. This encodes CASSVVTGTMNTEAFF.

The genes are TRBV6-2 or TRBV6-3 and TRBJ1-2; D may be TRBD1 (6 bases). Germline CDR1 and CDR2: MNHEY and SVGEGT. This CDR3 spans 15 amino acids. V shed 3 bases and J shed 0 bases, with 11 bases lying between them. CDR3 amino acids: CASSYTGQANYGYTF. The CDR3 DNA is TGTGCCAGCAGTTATACAGGGCAAGCTAACTATGGCTACACCTTC.

This clone was found a few times. The chain carries TRBV5-4 and TRBJ2-2, with D maybe TRBD1 (6 bases). CDR1 is SGHNT and CDR2 is YYREEE in the germline V gene (reference sequence). The CDR3 loop spans 16 amino acids. Trimming took off 5 bases at V and 7 bases at J, with 21 bases between the two ends. The CDR3 loop is CASSSGSRGLGGELFF. DNA of the CDR3: TGTGCCAGCAGTTCCGGGTCCAGGGGTTTGGGCGGGGAGCTGTTTTTT.

V gene TRBV19 combines with J gene TRBJ2-5, with 8 nucleotides matching TRBD1. V lost 1 base, J lost 2 bases, and 6 bases stayed unmatched. The CDR3 consists of 16 residues. The germline V gene encodes CDR1 LNHDA and CDR2 SQIVND (reference sequence). CDR3 nucleotide sequence: TGTGCCAGTAGTATAGGGGGAACAGGGGGACAAGAGACCCAGTACTTC. It codes for CASSIGGTGGQETQYF.

The chain employs TRBV2 and TRBJ1-2; 9 bases fit TRBD1. The germline CDR1 and CDR2 sequences are SNHLY and FYNNEI. This CDR3 spans 12 amino acids. Losses at the gene ends were 6 bases for V and 7 bases for J; bases not matched to a gene: 3. CDR3 sequence reads: CASRGTGSGYTF. The CDR3 coding sequence is TGTGCCAGCAGGGGGACAGGGTCTGGCTACACCTTC.

This chain uses TRBV27 with TRBJ1-5; D ambiguous. The germline CDR1 and CDR2 sequences are MNHEY and SMNVEV (reference sequence). V was shortened by 5 bases and J by 0 bases, with 11 bases between the two germline ends. The CDR3 consists of 15 residues. The CDR3 here is CASSRTRISNQPQHF. The CDR3 DNA sequence: TGTGCCAGCAGTAGAACCAGGATTAGCAATCAGCCCCAGCATTTT.

Written as DNA, the CDR3 is TGTGCCAGCAGCCGGCGGCAGGGGACAGATACGCAGTATTTT. Its translation is CASSRRQGTDTQYF. This rearrangement joins TRBV7-9 to TRBJ2-3; tentative D call: TRBD1 (6 bases). V dropped 5 bases and J dropped 3 bases, with 12 bases sitting between them. CDR3 length equals 14 residues. Germline CDR1 SEHNR, CDR2 FQNEAQ (reference sequence).

The chain joins TRBV9 to TRBJ2-5; D is uncertain. The CDR3 has 13 amino acids. CDR1 SGDLS and CDR2 YYNGEE come from the germline V gene. Trimming removed 2 bases at V and 5 bases at J, with 10 bases between. In nucleotides, the CDR3 is TGTGCCAGCAGCGTCGAGCCGGTGGAGACCCAGTACTTC. Translating it yields CASSVEPVETQYF.

The chain couples TRBV12-5 to TRBJ1-5; 8 bases agree with TRBD1. This CDR3 has 18 residues. Germline CDR1 is LGHNT and CDR2 is FRNRAP. The V gene end was trimmed by 0 bases and the J gene end by 3 bases; junction bases not matched to a gene: 10. CDR3 residues: CASGLVIWAGQDNQPQHF. For the CDR3, the DNA is TGTGCTAGTGGTTTGGTAATATGGGCGGGACAGGACAATCAGCCCCAGCATTTT.

This chain connects TRBV5-1 to TRBJ2-1; 8 bases are shared with TRBD2. Germline lookup yields CDR1 SGHRS and CDR2 YFSETQ. The CDR3 spans 15 residues. V shed 2 bases and J 6 bases; nucleotides not matched to a gene: 7. In DNA form, the CDR3 reads TGCGCCAGCAGCTTCGAAGCGGGAGTTCGCAATGAGCAGTTCTTC. As protein: CASSFEAGVRNEQFF.

The V call is TRBV11-3, the J call TRBJ1-2; D call uncertain. The CDR3 covers 17 residues. Trimming pared 1 base from V and 0 bases from J, leaving 15 bases between. Germline CDR1 and CDR2: SGHNT and YENEEA. The chain's CDR3 is CASSLGRARNTNYGYTF. CDR3 nucleotide sequence: TGTGCCAGCAGCTTAGGGCGGGCACGCAATACTAACTATGGCTACACCTTC.

The rearrangement links TRBV19 to TRBJ2-2; 8 nucleotides match TRBD1. This CDR3 is built from 15 residues. Germline V CDR1 and CDR2: LNHDA, SQIVND (reference sequence). V gave up 6 bases and J gave up 1 base; unmatched junction bases: 4. The CDR3 spells CASRTDRENTGELFF. The CDR3, as DNA: TGTGCCAGTAGAACGGACAGGGAGAACACCGGGGAGCTGTTTTTT.

The V gene is TRBV7-2, the J gene TRBJ1-2; 9 nucleotides match TRBD1. Germline V lookup: CDR1 SGHTA, CDR2 FQGNSA. Germline trimming cut 5 bases from V and 5 bases from J; bases unmatched to any gene: 6. The CDR3 sequence is 14 residues long. The CDR3 sequence is CASSPRDRVYGYTF. The CDR3 DNA follows: TGTGCCAGCAGCCCGCGGGACAGGGTGTATGGCTACACCTTC.

This rearrangement joins TRBV6-5 to TRBJ1-2; perhaps TRBD1 as D (6 bases). The CDR3 loop spans 14 amino acids. Germline loops: CDR1 MNHEY, CDR2 SVGAGI. V lost 6 bases to trimming and J lost 6 bases, with 17 bases between them. CDR3 loop: CASSRTQTGDGYTF. In DNA, the CDR3 is TGTGCCAGCAGCCGCACCCAGACAGGAGATGGCTACACCTTC.

This chain connects TRBV6-6 to TRBJ2-7; the match to TRBD2 covers 9 bases. This CDR3 is built from 14 residues. Germline V gene sequence: CDR1 MNHNY, CDR2 SVGAGI (reference sequence). The trim removed 7 bases at V and 7 bases at J, leaving 11 bases unmatched. CDR3 sequence reads: CASNQAGGALEQYF. The CDR3, as DNA: TGTGCCAGCAACCAAGCGGGAGGCGCTCTGGAGCAGTACTTC.